One and the same sample provided the 3 T cell receptor beta chains below, sequenced in a study of PD-L1 blockade in urothelial cancer. Only in-frame clones appear in the TCRdb table, and some are missing; sequencing was by immunoSEQ multiplex PCR. The sample yields 40,000 or so clones, 75% to 90% seen once. Specified time point: peripheral blood 6 weeks after treatment start. This material consisted of PBMCs, taken around atezolizumab (anti-PD-L1) treatment. The receptors originated from a man in his 60s with urothelial cancer.

The chain carries TRBV7-2 and TRBJ2-7; no clear D gene. Trimming shortened V by 5 bases and J by 3 bases, and 5 bases separated the two germline ends. From germline, CDR1 is SGHTA and CDR2 FQGNSA. CDR3 size: 11 residues. For the CDR3, the DNA is TGTGCCAGCAGCCCCTACTACGAGCAGTACTTC. As protein: CASSPYYEQYF.

The chain couples TRBV30 to TRBJ2-1, with 8 nucleotides matching TRBD1. Germline V gene lookup returns CDR1 GTSNPN and CDR2 SVGIG (reference sequence). CDR3 length: 15 residues. V shed 4 bases, J shed 6 bases, and the junction held 11 bases outside the gene matches. CDR3 protein: CAWKSRDRKTNEQFF. CDR3 in DNA: TGTGCCTGGAAAAGCCGGGACAGGAAAACCAATGAGCAGTTCTTC.

In nucleotides, the CDR3 is TGCGCCAGCAGCTTGGAAGGTACCAGGGGCCCTTTCGGCGAGCAGTACTTC. It specifies CASSLEGTRGPFGEQYF. The chain is built from TRBV5-1 and TRBJ2-7; tentatively, D is TRBD1 (6 bases). Trimming stripped 0 bases from V and 6 bases from J, with 22 bases between. The germline V gene has CDR1 SGHRS and CDR2 YFSETQ. This CDR3 contains 17 residues.